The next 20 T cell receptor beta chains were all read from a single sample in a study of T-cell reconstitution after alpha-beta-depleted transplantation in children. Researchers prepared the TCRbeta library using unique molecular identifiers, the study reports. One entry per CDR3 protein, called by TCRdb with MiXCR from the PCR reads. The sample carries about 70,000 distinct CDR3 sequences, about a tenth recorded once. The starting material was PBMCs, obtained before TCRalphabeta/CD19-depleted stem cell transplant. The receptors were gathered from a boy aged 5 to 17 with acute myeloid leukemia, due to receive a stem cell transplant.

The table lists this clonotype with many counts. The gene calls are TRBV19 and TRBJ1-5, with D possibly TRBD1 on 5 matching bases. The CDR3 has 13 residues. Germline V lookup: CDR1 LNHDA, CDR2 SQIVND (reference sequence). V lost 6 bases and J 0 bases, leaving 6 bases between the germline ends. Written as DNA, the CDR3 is TGTGCCAGTAGCGACAGTAGCAATCAGCCCCAGCATTTT. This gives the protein CASSDSSNQPQHF.

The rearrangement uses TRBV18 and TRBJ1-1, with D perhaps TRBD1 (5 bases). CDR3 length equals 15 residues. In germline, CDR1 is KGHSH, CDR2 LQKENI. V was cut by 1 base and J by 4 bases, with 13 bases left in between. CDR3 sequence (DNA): TGTGCCAGCTCACCACTTGCCCAGGGCCCCACTGAAGCTTTCTTT. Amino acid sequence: CASSPLAQGPTEAFF.

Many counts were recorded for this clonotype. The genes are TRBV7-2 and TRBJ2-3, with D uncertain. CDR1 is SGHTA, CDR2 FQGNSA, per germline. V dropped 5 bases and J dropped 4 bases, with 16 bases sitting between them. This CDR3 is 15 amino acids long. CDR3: CASSPAPSSADTQYF. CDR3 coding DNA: TGTGCCAGCAGCCCAGCCCCCTCTAGTGCAGATACGCAGTATTTT.

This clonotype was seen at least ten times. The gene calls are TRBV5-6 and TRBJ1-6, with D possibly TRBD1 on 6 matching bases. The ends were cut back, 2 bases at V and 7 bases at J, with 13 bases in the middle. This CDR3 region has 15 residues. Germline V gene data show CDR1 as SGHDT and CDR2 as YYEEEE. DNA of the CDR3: TGTGCCAGCAGCTTTTTACAGGGCAACAATTCACCCCTCCACTTT. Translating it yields CASSFLQGNNSPLHF.

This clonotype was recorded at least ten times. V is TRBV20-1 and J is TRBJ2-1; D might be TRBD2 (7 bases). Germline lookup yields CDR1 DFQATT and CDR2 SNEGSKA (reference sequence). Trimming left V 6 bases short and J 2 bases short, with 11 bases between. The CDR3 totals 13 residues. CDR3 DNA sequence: TGCAGTGCCTGGCGGGGGCCCTACAATGAGCAGTTCTTC. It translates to CSAWRGPYNEQFF.

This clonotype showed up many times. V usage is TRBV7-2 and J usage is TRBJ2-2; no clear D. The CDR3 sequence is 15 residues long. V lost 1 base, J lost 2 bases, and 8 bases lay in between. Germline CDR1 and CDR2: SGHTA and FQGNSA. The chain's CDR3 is CASSLGAVNTGELFF. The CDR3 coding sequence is TGTGCCAGCAGCTTAGGGGCAGTCAACACCGGGGAGCTGTTTTTT.

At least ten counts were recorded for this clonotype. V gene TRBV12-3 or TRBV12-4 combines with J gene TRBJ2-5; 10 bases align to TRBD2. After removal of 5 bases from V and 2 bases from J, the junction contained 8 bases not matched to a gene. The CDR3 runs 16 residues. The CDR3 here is CASSPRRTSGQETQYF. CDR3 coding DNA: TGTGCCAGCAGTCCACGTCGGACTAGCGGTCAAGAGACCCAGTACTTC.

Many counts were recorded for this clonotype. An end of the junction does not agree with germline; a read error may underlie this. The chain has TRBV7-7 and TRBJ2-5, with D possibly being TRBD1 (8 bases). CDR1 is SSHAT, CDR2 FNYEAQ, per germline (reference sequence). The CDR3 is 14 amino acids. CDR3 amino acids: CASSSDRGGETQYF. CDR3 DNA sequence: TGTGCTAGCAGCTCCGACAGGGGAGGGGAGACCCAGTACTTC.

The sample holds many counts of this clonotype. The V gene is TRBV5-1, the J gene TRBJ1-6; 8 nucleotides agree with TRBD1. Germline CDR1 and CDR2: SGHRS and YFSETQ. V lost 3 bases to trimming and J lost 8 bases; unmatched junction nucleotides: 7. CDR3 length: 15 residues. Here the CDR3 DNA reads TGCGCCAGCAGCTCGCGGGGACAGGTATATTCACCCCTCCACTTT. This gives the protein CASSSRGQVYSPLHF.

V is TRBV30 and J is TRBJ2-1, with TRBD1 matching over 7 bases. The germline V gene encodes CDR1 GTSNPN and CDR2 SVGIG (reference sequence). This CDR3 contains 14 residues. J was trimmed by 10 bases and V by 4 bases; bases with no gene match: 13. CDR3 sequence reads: CAWKGAGSLGEQFF. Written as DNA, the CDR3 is TGTGCCTGGAAGGGGGCAGGGTCCCTAGGGGAGCAGTTCTTC. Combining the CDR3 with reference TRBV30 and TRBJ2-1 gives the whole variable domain SQTIHQWPATLVQPVGSPLSLECTVEGTSNPNLYWYRQAAGRGLQLLFYSVGIGQISSEVPQNLSASRPQDRQFILSSKKLLLSDSGFYLCAWKGAGSLGEQFFGPGTRLTVL.

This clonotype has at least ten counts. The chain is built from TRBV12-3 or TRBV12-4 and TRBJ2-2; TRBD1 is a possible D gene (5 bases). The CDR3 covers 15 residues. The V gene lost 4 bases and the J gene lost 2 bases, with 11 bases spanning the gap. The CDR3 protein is CASSSRQGNTGELFF. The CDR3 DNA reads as TGTGCCAGCAGTTCGCGGCAGGGAAACACCGGGGAGCTGTTTTTT.

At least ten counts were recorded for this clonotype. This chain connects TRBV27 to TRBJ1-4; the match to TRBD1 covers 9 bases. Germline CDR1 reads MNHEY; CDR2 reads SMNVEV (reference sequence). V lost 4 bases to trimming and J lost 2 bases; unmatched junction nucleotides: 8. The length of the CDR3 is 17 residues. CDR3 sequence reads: CASSSTGTGRTNEKLFF. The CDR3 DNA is TGTGCCAGCAGTTCCACCGGGACAGGGCGCACTAATGAAAAACTGTTTTTT.

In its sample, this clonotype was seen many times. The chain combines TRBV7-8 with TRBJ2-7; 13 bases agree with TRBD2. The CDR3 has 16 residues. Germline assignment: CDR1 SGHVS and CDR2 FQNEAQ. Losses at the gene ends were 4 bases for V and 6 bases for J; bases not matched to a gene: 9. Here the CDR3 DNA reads TGTGCCAGCAGCTCCCTAACTAGCGGGAGGGTGGGCGAGCAGTACTTC. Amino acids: CASSSLTSGRVGEQYF.

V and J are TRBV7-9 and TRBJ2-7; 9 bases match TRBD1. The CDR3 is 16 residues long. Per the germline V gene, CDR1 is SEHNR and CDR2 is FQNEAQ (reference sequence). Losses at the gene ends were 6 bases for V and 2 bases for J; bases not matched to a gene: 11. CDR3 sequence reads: CASRRYTTGGPYEQYV. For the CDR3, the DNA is TGTGCCAGCAGGCGATATACTACAGGGGGCCCCTACGAGCAGTACGTC.

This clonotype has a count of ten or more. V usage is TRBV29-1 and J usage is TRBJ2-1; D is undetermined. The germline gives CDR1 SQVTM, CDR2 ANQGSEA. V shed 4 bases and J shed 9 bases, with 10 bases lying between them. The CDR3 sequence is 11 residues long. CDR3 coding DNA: TGCAGCGTTGTCAGGAATGTTGAGCAGTTCTTC. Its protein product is CSVVRNVEQFF.

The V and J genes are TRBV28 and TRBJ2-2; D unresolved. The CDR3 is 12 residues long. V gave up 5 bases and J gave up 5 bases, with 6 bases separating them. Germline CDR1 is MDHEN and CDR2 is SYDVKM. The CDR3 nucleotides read TGTGCCAGCAGTCCCCAAACCGGGGAGCTGTTTTTT. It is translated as CASSPQTGELFF.

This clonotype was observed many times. The CDR3 here is CATSDFPGGLTYNEQFF. The CDR3 DNA is TGTGCCACCAGTGATTTCCCAGGAGGTTTAACGTACAATGAGCAGTTCTTC. The chain links TRBV24-1 to TRBJ2-1; D may be TRBD2 (5 bases). Germline V gene data show CDR1 as KGHDR and CDR2 as SFDVKD. Trimming removed 1 base from V and 4 bases from J, with 16 bases in between. The CDR3 is made up of 17 amino acids.

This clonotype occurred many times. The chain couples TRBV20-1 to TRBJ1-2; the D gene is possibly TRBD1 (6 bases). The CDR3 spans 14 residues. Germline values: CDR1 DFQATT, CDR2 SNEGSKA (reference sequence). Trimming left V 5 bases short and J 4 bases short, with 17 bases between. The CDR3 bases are TGCAGTGCTGTAGATGTACAGGGAGGCTATGGCTACACCTTC. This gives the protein CSAVDVQGGYGYTF.

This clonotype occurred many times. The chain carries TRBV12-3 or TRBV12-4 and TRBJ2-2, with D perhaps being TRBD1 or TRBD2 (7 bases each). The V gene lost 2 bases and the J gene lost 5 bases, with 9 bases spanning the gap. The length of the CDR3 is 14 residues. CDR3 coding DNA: TGTGCCAGCAGTTTACAGGGGGGGACCGGGGAGCTGTTTTTT. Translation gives CASSLQGGTGELFF.

CDR3 region: CASSQGQNTGELFF. The CDR3 DNA reads TGTGCCAGCAGCCAAGGACAGAACACCGGGGAGCTGTTTTTT. This chain connects TRBV9 to TRBJ2-2, with a tentative D call TRBD1 (5 bases). This CDR3 comprises 14 residues. Between the trimmed V and J ends, which lost 4 bases and 1 base, there was a span of 8 bases. Germline V gives CDR1 SGDLS, CDR2 YYNGEE.